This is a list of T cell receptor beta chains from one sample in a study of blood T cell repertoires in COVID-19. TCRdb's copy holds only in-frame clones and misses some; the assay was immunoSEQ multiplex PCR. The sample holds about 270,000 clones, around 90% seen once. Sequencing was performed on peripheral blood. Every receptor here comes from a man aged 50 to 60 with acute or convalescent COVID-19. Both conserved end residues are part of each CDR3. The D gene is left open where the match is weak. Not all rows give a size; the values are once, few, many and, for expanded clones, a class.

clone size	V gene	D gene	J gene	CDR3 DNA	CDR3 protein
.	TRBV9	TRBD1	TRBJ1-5	TGTGCCAGCAGCGTAGGGGGAGCAGGGGGTCAGCCCCAGCATTTT	CASSVGGAGGQPQHF
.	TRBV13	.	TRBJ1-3	TGTGCCAGCAGCTTATTAGGAAACACCATATATTTT	CASSLLGNTIYF
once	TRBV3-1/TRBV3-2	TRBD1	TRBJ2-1	TGTGCCAGCAGAGACAGGGAAACGAGTGAGCAGTTCTTC	CASRDRETSEQFF
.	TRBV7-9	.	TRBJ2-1	TGTGCCAGCAGCCGAGGGGGGGCTAACAATGAGCAGTTCTTC	CASSRGGANNEQFF
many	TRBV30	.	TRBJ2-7	TGTGCCTGGAGTGTATTCCGAGATATCGGGGGCGAGCAGTACTTC	CAWSVFRDIGGEQYF
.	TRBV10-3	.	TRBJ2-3	TGTGCCGCCTCTGGGAGAACAGATACGCAGTATTTT	CAASGRTDTQYF
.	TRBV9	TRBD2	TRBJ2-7	TGTGCCAGCAGCGTATGGGAAGCGGGGGGAGGAGAGCAGTACTTC	CASSVWEAGGGEQYF
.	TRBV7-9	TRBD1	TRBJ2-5	TGTGCCAGCAGACACGACAGGGGTGAGGAGACCCAGTACTTC	CASRHDRGEETQYF
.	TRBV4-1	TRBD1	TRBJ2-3	TGCGCCAGCAGCCAAGGGGCCCCCGGGACAGGGGGCGCGAATACGCAGTATTTT	CASSQGAPGTGGANTQYF
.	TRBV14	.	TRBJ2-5	TGTGCCAGCAGCTTGTCGAGGACCCAGTACTTC	CASSLSRTQYF
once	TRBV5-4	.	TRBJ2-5	TGTGCCAGCAGTCAGGAGGGGGGGACCCAAGAGACCCAGTACTTC	CASSQEGGTQETQYF
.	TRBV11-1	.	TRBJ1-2	TGTGCCAGCAGCTTCGGACAAGAAAACTATGGCTACACCTTC	CASSFGQENYGYTF
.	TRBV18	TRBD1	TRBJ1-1	TGTGCCAGCTCACCAATTCAGGGGGAGACTGAAGCTTTCTTT	CASSPIQGETEAFF
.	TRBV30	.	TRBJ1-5	TGTGCCTGGAGCGTGGAGTACGGTCAGCCCCAGCATTTT	CAWSVEYGQPQHF
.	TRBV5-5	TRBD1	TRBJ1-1	TGTGCCAGCAGCTTACAGGGGGTAGGATTGATAACTTTCTTT	CASSLQGVGLITFF
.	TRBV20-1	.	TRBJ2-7	TGCAGTGCTAGTGGGGTCGGGACTTACGCCTACGAGCAGTACTTC	CSASGVGTYAYEQYF
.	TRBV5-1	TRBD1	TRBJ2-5	TGCGCCAGCAGCTGGGGACAGGGGCAAGAGACCCAGTACTTC	CASSWGQGQETQYF
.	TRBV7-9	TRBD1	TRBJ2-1	TGTGCCAGCAGCCCGGACAGGGGGTCCTTCAATGAGCAGTTCTTC	CASSPDRGSFNEQFF
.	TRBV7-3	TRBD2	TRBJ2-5	TGTGCCAGCAGCTTGGGACTAGCGGGGGGCCTGGGGACCCAGTACTTC	CASSLGLAGGLGTQYF
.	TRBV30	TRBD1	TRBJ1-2	TGTGCCTGGAGATACAGGGGGCAACGTGGCTACACCTTC	CAWRYRGQRGYTF
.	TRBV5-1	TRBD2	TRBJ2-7	TGCGCCAGCAGCTCAGCCCTAGCGGGTCAGGCCTACGAGCAGTACTTC	CASSSALAGQAYEQYF
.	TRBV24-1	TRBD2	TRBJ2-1	TGTGCCACCAGTACTAGCGGCTACAATGAGCAGTTCTTC	CATSTSGYNEQFF
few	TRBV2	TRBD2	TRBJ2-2	TGTGCCAGCAGTGAAAGATTAGCGGGGACGGCCGGGGAGCTGTTTTTT	CASSERLAGTAGELFF
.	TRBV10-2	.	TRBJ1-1	TGCGCCGCCCGACAGGTCCGGAACACTGAAGCTTTCTTT	CAARQVRNTEAFF
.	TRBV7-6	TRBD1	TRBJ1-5	TGTGCCAGCAGCTTAGGTGGGACAGGCCTCAATCAGCCCCAGCATTTT	CASSLGGTGLNQPQHF
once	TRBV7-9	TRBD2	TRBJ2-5	TGTGCCAGCAGCCGGGGGGGAGAGACCCAGTACTTC	CASSRGGETQYF
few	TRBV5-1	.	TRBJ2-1	TGCGCCAGCAGCCCCGCTAGCGCCTCCAATGAGCAGTTCTTC	CASSPASASNEQFF